Given below is one T cell receptor (beta chain) in context. The assay was immunoSEQ multiplex PCR, and TCRdb's table has in-frame clones only and misses some. The table lists roughly 260,000 clones, about 91% of them singletons. The data originate from a study of blood T cell repertoires in COVID-19. At the level of the study: The study drew acute and convalescent COVID-19 samples from the United States, Italy and Spain.

Trimming took off 0 bases at V and 4 bases at J, with 12 bases between the two ends. The CDR3 is 15 residues long. The V gene's germline CDR1 is LGHNA and CDR2 YSLEER. Specimen: peripheral blood. This chain uses TRBV4-3 with TRBJ1-1, with unresolved D. The receptor was derived from a young adult with COVID-19, enrolled during active disease. CDR3 amino acids: CASSQEPTLSTEAFF. The CDR3 DNA is TGCGCCAGCAGCCAAGAACCGACTTTGAGCACTGAAGCTTTCTTT.